This TCR beta chain derives from a study of T cell repertoires in cytomegalovirus infection. Overall study context: From public TCR beta signatures came an indication of both CMV infection and matching HLA type. The study, taken as a whole, reports: The ex vivo response was dominated by HLA-C-restricted CMV-specific TCR beta clonotypes. Cumulative public TCR beta family frequency identified CMV carriers with the relevant HLA.

In regard to this clonotype: Antigen specificity is unknown.

Germline assignment: CDR1 DFQATT and CDR2 SNEGSKA (reference sequence). V shed 0 bases and J 3 bases; nucleotides not matched to a gene: 13. The CDR3 loop spans 17 amino acids. MiXCR, applied by TCRdb to the reads, yields one record per CDR3 protein. Of about 150,000 distinct CDR3 sequences detected, about 25% appear once; the ten largest clones hold 9.5% to 12%. The sample consisted of PBMCs. This clonotype was sampled from a human donor in good health (CMV status not recorded). Some clones in this sample may be carry-over from other donors' samples. The V call is TRBV20-1, the J call TRBJ2-5; 7 positions agree with TRBD2. CDR3 region: CSARDIMAGDLKETQYF. For the CDR3, the DNA is TGCAGTGCTAGAGATATAATGGCGGGGGACCTTAAAGAGACCCAGTACTTC.